A selection of T cell receptor beta chains follows, all from one sample in a study of T cells in Graves' hyperthyroidism and ophthalmopathy. TCRdb fed the multiplex PCR reads into MiXCR, producing one record per CDR3 protein. The repertoire has around 560,000 distinct CDR3 sequences, approximately 15% of them found once; the top ten carry 15% to 20%. Sequenced sample: blood. These receptors all come from a woman between 18 and 29 years old with Graves' hyperthyroidism. Both conserved end residues are part of each CDR3. Each record gives: V gene, J gene, clone size, D gene, CDR3 DNA, CDR3 protein. A D gene is named only where the DNA matches it firmly. Expanded clones are given a class, and other clones once, few, many or no size at all.

>TRBV2|TRBJ2-3|many|TRBD2
TGTGCCAGCAGCTTAGGGACTAGCGGGAGCCTTACAGATACGCAGTATTTT
CASSLGTSGSLTDTQYF
>TRBV5-1|TRBJ2-7|many|.
TGCGCCAGCAGCTTTTCTCCTTCCTACGAGCAGTACTTC
CASSFSPSYEQYF
>TRBV29-1|TRBJ1-5|many|.
TGCAGCGTTGTGCAGGGGAGCAATCAGCCCCAGCATTTT
CSVVQGSNQPQHF
>TRBV7-8|TRBJ2-1|many|TRBD2
TGTGCCAGCAGCCAGGGACGCGGGAGCTACAATGAGCAGTTCTTC
CASSQGRGSYNEQFF
>TRBV9|TRBJ1-3|.|TRBD1
TGTGCCAGCAGCGTAAGCCTCGGACAGGCTGGAAACACCATATATTTT
CASSVSLGQAGNTIYF
>TRBV4-3|TRBJ2-1|.|TRBD1
TGCGCCAGCAGCCTCACCGCCAGGGGGCTTAACAATGAGCAGTTCTTC
CASSLTARGLNNEQFF
>TRBV28|TRBJ2-1|many|.
TGTGCCAGCAGTTTGGTTGGGTTAGCGGTCTACAATGAGCAGTTCTTC
CASSLVGLAVYNEQFF
>TRBV12-3/TRBV12-4|TRBJ2-7|.|TRBD2
TGTGCCAGCAGTTTGCTGGGACTAGCGGGAGGGCCCTCCTACGAGCAGTACTTC
CASSLLGLAGGPSYEQYF
>TRBV9|TRBJ2-1|once|.
TGTGCCAGCAGCGTAGCTCCTAGCGTGGGTGAGCAGTTCTTC
CASSVAPSVGEQFF
>TRBV7-8|TRBJ1-5|many|.
TGTGCCAGCAGCTTAGAACGGAGGTATCAGCCCCAGCATTTT
CASSLERRYQPQHF
>TRBV10-2|TRBJ2-1|few|.
TGCGCCAGCAGTGAACAGGGTTTCGATGAGCAGTTCTTC
CASSEQGFDEQFF
>TRBV20-1|TRBJ2-7|.|TRBD2
TGCAGTGCTCCCCTAGCGGGAGTATCCTACGAGCAGTACTTC
CSAPLAGVSYEQYF
>TRBV2|TRBJ2-7|many|.
TGTGCCAGCAGTGAAGGGACAATCTCCTACGAGCAGTACTTC
CASSEGTISYEQYF
>TRBV2|TRBJ1-2|many|.
TGTGCCAGCAGTGAAGCGCGATCGCTCTCTGGCTACACCTTC
CASSEARSLSGYTF
>TRBV18|TRBJ2-7|many|.
TGTGCCAGCTCACCACGCGACGGAGTCGAGCAGTACTTC
CASSPRDGVEQYF
>TRBV9|TRBJ2-7|many|TRBD2
TGTGCCAGCAGCGTAGTTGGGGGGGACGACGAGCAGTACTTC
CASSVVGGDDEQYF
>TRBV12-3/TRBV12-4|TRBJ1-2|many|.
TGTGCCAGCAGTTATCAATCCACTGCTCCCTATGGCTACACCTTC
CASSYQSTAPYGYTF
>TRBV2|TRBJ2-5|many|TRBD2
TGTGCCAGCAACCTGTTGGGGGGGGACGAGACCCAGTACTTC
CASNLLGGDETQYF
>TRBV20-1|TRBJ2-3|.|TRBD2
TGCAGTGCTAGAGCGGGGGGGGCAGATACGCAGTATTTT
CSARAGGADTQYF
>TRBV3-1|TRBJ2-5|many|TRBD2
TGTGCCAGCAGCCAAGATCTTTCCGGGGGGGCCTTGGGAGAGACCCAGTACTTC
CASSQDLSGGALGETQYF
>TRBV18|TRBJ2-5|many|.
TGTGCCAGCTCACCAAGGCCAGAAGAGACCCAGTACTTC
CASSPRPEETQYF
>TRBV5-1|TRBJ2-7|few|TRBD2
TGCGCCAGCAGCTTCGGACTAGCGGGCGGGGCCCGCGAGCAGTACTTC
CASSFGLAGGAREQYF
>TRBV4-1|TRBJ2-7|few|.
TGCGCCAGCAGCCAAGAACGGGGGGCCCTGGGCGACGAGCAGTACTTC
CASSQERGALGDEQYF
>TRBV11-2|TRBJ2-7|many|TRBD1
TGTGCCAGCAGCCGACAGGGGACCCAATACGAGCAGTACTTC
CASSRQGTQYEQYF
>TRBV12-3/TRBV12-4|TRBJ2-7|many|.
TGTGCCAGCAGTTTCAGGCAGGGGATCGACGAGCAGTACTTC
CASSFRQGIDEQYF
>TRBV7-2|TRBJ2-7|many|TRBD2
TGTGCCAGCAGCCCCGGTGAGACTAGCGGCTACGAGCAGTACTTC
CASSPGETSGYEQYF
>TRBV4-2|TRBJ2-7|.|.
TGTGCCAGCAGCCCCAGTTGGGCAACCTACGAGCAGTACTTC
CASSPSWATYEQYF
>TRBV3-1|TRBJ1-1|few|.
TGTGCCAGCAGCCGAGACTACCGACAGGTCATGAACACTGAAGCTTTCTTT
CASSRDYRQVMNTEAFF
>TRBV6-5|TRBJ2-7|many|.
TGTGCCAGCAGTTACTCTTGGCAGGGAGTGATCTACGAGCAGTACTTC
CASSYSWQGVIYEQYF
>TRBV20-1|TRBJ1-2|few|TRBD1
TGCAGTGCTGGATCCGAGGGGGCTCGCTATGGCTACACCTTC
CSAGSEGARYGYTF
>TRBV20-1|TRBJ2-2|.|TRBD2
TGCAGTGCTATTAAGCGGGAGACGATCACCGGGGAGCTGTTTTTT
CSAIKRETITGELFF
>TRBV27|TRBJ1-1|few|.
TGTGCCAGCAGGACGAATCTGGGACGGATGAACACTGAAGCTTTCTTT
CASRTNLGRMNTEAFF
>TRBV7-2|TRBJ2-3|.|TRBD2
TGTGCCAGCAGCTTAGACTCGACTAGCACAGAGACGCAGTATTTT
CASSLDSTSTETQYF
>TRBV25-1|TRBJ2-5|.|.
TGTGCCAGCAGGGGATTCCAAGAGACCCAGTACTTC
CASRGFQETQYF
>TRBV12-3/TRBV12-4|TRBJ2-2|.|TRBD1
TGTGCCAGCTGGGGACAGGGAGTCGGGGAGCTGTTTTTT
CASWGQGVGELFF
>TRBV29-1|TRBJ2-7|.|.
TGCAGCGTTACGACGGACTACAGGAGGCGACCCTACGAGCAGTACTTC
CSVTTDYRRRPYEQYF
>TRBV7-9|TRBJ2-1|few|TRBD1
TGTGCCAGTAGCTTAGTTCCTGGACAGGGGGACAATGAGCAGTTCTTC
CASSLVPGQGDNEQFF
>TRBV6-1|TRBJ2-5|few|TRBD2
TGTGCCAGCAGACCGGGACTAGCGGGGTCCCCGCGTCCTCGGTACTTC
CASRPGLAGSPRPRYF
>TRBV20-1|TRBJ2-5|many|TRBD2
TGCGGGGGGGAGTATCACGAAGAGACCCAGTACTTC
CGGEYHEETQYF
>TRBV29-1|TRBJ1-1|few|.
TGCAGCGCTGATAAGGCGTCGAACACTGAAGCTTTCTTT
CSADKASNTEAFF
>TRBV27|TRBJ2-2|few|TRBD2
TGTGCCAGCAGGCTGGGACTAGCGGCTGGGAACGGGGAGCTGTTTTTT
CASRLGLAAGNGELFF
>TRBV4-3|TRBJ2-7|.|.
TGCGCCAGCAGCCAAGATAGGCATAACGAGCAGTACTTC
CASSQDRHNEQYF
>TRBV20-1|TRBJ2-7|many|.
TGCAGTGCTAGAGATTTATCCGAGCAGTACTTC
CSARDLSEQYF
>TRBV11-2|TRBJ1-1|many|.
TGTGCCAGCAGCTTAGTGACAGATTCGGGAGCTTTCTTT
CASSLVTDSGAFF
>TRBV6-1|TRBJ2-7|many|.
TGTGCCAGCAGTAGGGCACAGGCCTCCTACGAGCAGTACTTC
CASSRAQASYEQYF
>TRBV20-1|TRBJ1-1|many|.
TGCAGTGCTCGGCAGGGGCAGGATGAAGCTTTCTTT
CSARQGQDEAFF
>TRBV20-1|TRBJ2-1|many|TRBD2
TGCAGTGCTAGAGATCCTAGCGGATACAATGAGCAGTTCTTC
CSARDPSGYNEQFF
>TRBV20-1|TRBJ1-1|few|TRBD1
TGCAGTGCTAGTACAGGGGCGCGTGTCACTGAAGCTTTCTTT
CSASTGARVTEAFF